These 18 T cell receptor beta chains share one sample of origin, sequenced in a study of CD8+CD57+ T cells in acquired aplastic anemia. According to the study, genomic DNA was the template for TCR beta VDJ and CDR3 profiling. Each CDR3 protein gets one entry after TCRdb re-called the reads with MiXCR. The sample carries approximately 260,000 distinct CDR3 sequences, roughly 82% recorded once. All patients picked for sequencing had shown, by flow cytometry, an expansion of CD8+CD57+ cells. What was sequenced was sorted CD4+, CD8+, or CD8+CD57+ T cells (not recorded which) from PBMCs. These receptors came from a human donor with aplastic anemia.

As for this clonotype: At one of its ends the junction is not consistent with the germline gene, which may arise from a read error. The CDR3 region has the DNA TGTGCCAGTAGCATAGCGGGAGGAGCCTATAAGGAGTATTTC. Its translation is CASSIAGGAYKEYF. The chain has TRBV19 and TRBJ2-3; 10 bases agree with TRBD2. This CDR3 is built from 14 residues. Germline-derived CDR1 and CDR2 are LNHDA and SQIVND (reference sequence).

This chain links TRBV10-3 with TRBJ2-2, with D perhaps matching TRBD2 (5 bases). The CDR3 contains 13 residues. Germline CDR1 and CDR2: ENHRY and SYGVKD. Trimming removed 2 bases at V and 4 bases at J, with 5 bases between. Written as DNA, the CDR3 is TGTGCCATCAGTGAGGGGAGCACCGGGGAGCTGTTTTTT. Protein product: CAISEGSTGELFF.

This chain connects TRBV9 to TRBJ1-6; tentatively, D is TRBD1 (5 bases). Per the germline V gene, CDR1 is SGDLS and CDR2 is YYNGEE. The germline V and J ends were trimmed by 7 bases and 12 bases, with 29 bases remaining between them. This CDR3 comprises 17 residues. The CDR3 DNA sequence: TGTGCCAGCGGGGACGGGGGTTCGAGCTCCTATAATCAACCCCTCCACTTT. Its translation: CASGDGGSSSYNQPLHF.

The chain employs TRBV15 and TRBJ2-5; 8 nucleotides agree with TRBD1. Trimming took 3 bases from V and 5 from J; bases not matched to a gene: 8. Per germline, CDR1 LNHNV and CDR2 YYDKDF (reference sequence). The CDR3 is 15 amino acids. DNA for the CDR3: TGTGCCACCAGCAGCCGAGCGACAGGGGTCGAGACCCAGTACTTC. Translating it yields CATSSRATGVETQYF.

CDR3: CSVKNNEQFF. The CDR3 DNA reads TGCAGCGTGAAGAACAATGAGCAGTTCTTC. The gene calls are TRBV29-1 and TRBJ2-1; unclear D gene. V was cut by 6 bases and J by 5 bases, with 5 bases left in between. Germline-derived CDR1 and CDR2 are SQVTM and ANQGSEA. The CDR3 totals 10 residues.

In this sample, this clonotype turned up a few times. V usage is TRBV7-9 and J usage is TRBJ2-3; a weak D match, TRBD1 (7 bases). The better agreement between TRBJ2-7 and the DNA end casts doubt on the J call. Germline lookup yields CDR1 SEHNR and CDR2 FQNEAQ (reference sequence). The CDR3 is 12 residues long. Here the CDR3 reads CAGQGGRETQYF. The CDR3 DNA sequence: TGTGCCGGCCAGGGGGGTAGGGAGACACAGTACTTC.

The CDR3 region has the DNA TGTGCCAGCAGTGCAGGGGTAGGTGAGCAGTTCTTC. Translating it yields CASSAGVGEQFF. V and J are TRBV2 and TRBJ2-1, with TRBD1 as a possible D gene (6 bases). The CDR3 is made up of 12 amino acids. CDR1 and CDR2 (germline): SNHLY, FYNNEI. V was trimmed by 4 bases and J by 9 bases, leaving 10 bases between them.

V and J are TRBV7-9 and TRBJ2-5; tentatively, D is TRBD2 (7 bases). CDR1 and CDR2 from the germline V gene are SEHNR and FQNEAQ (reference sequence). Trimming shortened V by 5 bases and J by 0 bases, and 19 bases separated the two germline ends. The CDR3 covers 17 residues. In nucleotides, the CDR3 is TGTGCCAGCAGCACCGCGAGGGCGGGGGCTTACCAAGAGACCCAGTACTTC. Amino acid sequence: CASSTARAGAYQETQYF.

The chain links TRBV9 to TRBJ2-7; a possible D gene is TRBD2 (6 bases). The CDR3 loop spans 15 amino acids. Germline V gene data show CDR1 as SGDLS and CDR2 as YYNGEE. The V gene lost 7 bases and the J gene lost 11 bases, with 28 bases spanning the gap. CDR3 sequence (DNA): TGTGCCAGCGGAGGTGGAGGGAACATTCAGTACGTCGAGTACTTC. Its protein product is CASGGGGNIQYVEYF.

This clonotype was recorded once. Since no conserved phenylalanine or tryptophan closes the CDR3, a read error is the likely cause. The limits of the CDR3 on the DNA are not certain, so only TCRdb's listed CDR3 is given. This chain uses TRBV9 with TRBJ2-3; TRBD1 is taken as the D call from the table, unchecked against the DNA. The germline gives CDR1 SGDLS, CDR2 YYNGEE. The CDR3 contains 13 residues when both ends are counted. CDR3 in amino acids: CASSEGDRQAGNI.

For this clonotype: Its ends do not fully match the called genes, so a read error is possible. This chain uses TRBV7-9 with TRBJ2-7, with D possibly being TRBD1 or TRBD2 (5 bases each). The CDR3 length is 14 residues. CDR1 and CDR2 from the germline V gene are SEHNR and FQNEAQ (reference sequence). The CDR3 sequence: CASSRTGTQRVLCF. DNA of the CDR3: TGTGCCAGCAGTCGCACCGGGACCCAAAGAGTCCTTTGCTTC.

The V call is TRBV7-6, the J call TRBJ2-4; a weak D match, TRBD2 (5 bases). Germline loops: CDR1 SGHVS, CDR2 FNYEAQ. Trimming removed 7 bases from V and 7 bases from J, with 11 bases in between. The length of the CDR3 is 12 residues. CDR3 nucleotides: TGTGCCAGCACCCTAGCTGGGAACATTCAGTACTTC. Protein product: CASTLAGNIQYF.

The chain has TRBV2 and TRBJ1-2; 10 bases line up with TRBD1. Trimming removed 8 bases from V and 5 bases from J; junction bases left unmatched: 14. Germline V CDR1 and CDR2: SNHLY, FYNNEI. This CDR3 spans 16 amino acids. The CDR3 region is CASGVRDRGLEYGYTF. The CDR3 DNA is TGTGCCAGCGGCGTACGGGACAGGGGTTTGGAGTATGGCTACACCTTC.

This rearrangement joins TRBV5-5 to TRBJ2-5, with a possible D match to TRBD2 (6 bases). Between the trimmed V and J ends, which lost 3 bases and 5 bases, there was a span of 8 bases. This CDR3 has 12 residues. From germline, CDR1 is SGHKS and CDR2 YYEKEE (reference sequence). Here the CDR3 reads CASSWAGETQYF. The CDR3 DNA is TGTGCCAGCAGCTGGGCGGGGGAGACCCAGTACTTC.

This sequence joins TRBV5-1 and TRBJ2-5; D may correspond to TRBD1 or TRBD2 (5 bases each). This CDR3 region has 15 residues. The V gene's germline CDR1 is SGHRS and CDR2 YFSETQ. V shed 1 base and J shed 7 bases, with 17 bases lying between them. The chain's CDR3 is CASSLLGNAGRTQYF. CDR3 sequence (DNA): TGCGCCAGCAGCTTGTTGGGCAACGCAGGGAGGACCCAGTACTTC.

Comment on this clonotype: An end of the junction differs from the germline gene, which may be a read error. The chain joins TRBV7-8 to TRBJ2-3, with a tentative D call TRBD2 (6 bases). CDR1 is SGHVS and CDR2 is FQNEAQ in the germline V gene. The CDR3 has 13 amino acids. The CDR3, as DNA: TGTGCCAGCGGCTTCGGGGGAAGAGCTACGCAGTATTTT. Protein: CASGFGGRATQYF. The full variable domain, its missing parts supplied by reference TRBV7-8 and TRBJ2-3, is GAGVSQSPRYKVAKRGQDVALRCDPISGHVSLFWYQQALGQGPEFLTYFQNEAQLDKSGLPSDRFFAERPEGSVSTLKIQRTQQEDSAVYLCASGFGGRATQYFGPGTRLTVL.

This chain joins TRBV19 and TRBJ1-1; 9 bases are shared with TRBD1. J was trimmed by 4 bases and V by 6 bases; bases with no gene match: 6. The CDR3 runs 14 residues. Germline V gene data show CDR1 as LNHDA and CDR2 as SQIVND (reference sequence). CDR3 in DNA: TGTGCCAGTAGCCCAGGGACAGGGATCACTGAAGCTTTCTTT. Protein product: CASSPGTGITEAFF.

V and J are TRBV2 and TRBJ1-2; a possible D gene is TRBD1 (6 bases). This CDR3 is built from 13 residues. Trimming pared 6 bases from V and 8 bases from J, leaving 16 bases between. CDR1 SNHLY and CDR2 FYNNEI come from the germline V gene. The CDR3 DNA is TGTGCCAGCAGCTTGGGGGCGGATCAGGGCTACACCTTC. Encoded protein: CASSLGADQGYTF.